This TCR beta chain was recovered during a study of identical twins. MiXCR, applied by TCRdb to the 5' RACE reads, yields one record per CDR3 protein. Of about 900,000 distinct CDR3 sequences in the sample, more than 9% were seen once. This clonotype has at least ten counts. The same specimen was also included in a second study, on yellow fever vaccine responses in identical twins.

The origin of this receptor is a woman under 30 in good health. The specimen sequenced was PBMCs.

CDR3 region: CASSSIWGTGGTGELFF. CDR3 DNA sequence: TGTGCCAGCAGCTCGATCTGGGGGACAGGGGGCACCGGGGAGCTGTTTTTT. The chain uses TRBV7-8 and TRBJ2-2, with TRBD1 matching over 11 bases. The V gene end was trimmed by 4 bases and the J gene end by 4 bases; junction bases not matched to a gene: 8. Germline CDR1 and CDR2: SGHVS and FQNEAQ. The CDR3 length is 17 residues.